The subject of this entry is one T cell receptor beta chain. In the original analysis: Reference gene primer amplification gave nucleated cell count estimates. The protocol was immunoSEQ multiplex PCR, while the TCRdb copy is restricted to in-frame clones and leaves out a portion. The DNA was the basis for D and trimming; V, J and clone size are from that table. The sample includes approximately 350,000 clones, around 89% of them seen just once. V lost 5 bases and J lost 7; bases outside the gene matches: 10. The CDR3 spans 15 residues. In germline, CDR1 is WSHSY, CDR2 SAAADI. The data stem from a study of blood T cell repertoires in COVID-19.

Specimen: peripheral blood. The source of this sequence is a man aged 40-50 years with acute or convalescent COVID-19. The V call is TRBV10-2, the J call TRBJ1-4; 7 bases line up with TRBD1. CDR3 bases: TGCGCCAGCAGTTCAATTTCAGGGGGTGGTGAAAAACTGTTTTTT. Amino acid sequence: CASSSISGGGEKLFF.